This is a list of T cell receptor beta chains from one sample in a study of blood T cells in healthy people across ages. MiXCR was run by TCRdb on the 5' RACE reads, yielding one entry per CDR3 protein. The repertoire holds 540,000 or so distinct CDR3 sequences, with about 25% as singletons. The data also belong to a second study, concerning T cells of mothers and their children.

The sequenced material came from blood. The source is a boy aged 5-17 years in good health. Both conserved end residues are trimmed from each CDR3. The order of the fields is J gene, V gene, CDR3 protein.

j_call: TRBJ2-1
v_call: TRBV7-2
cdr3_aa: ASSFLLISGGSHNEQF

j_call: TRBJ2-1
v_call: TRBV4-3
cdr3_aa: ASSQDGQGMDEQF

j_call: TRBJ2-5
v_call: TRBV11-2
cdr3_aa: ASSLTKEETQY

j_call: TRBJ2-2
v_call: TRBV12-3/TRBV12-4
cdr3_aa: ASSPGQATLSGELF

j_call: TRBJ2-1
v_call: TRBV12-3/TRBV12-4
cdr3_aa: ASSLESGGAVYNEQF

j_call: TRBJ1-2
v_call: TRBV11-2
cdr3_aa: ASTGKNRAHGYT

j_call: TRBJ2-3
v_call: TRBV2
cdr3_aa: ASSEGRDTQY

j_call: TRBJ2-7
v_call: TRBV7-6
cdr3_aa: ASSLGGPGLLYEQY

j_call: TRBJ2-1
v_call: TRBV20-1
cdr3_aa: SAPSSRAITGNEQF

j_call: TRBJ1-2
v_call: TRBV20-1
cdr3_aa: SAREDRGFYGYT

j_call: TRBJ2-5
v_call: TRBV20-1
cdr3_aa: SASTEETQY

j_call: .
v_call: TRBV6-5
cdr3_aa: ASSYSNYGQETQY

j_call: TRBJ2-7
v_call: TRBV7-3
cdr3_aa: ASSTLVGTLYEQY

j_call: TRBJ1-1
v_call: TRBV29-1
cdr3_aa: SVEGLSMNTEAF

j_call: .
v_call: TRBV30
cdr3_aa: AWSELQGAYEQY

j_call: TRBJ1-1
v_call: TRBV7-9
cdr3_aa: ASSLDSSTEVF

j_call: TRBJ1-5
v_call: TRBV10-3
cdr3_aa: AISDEGTGPNQPQH

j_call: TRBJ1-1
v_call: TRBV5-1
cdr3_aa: ASSRGQGVGDTEAF

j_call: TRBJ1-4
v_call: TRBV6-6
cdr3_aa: ASSRSGGLNEKLF

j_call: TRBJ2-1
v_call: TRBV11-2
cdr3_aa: ASSHEIAASYNEQF

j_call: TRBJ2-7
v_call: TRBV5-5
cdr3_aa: ASSFDTYEQY

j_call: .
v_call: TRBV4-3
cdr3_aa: ASSQGRGFNNEQF

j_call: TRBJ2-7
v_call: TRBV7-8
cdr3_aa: ASSLPGQGALNEQY

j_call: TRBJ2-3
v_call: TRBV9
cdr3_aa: ASSADAGTEGDTQY

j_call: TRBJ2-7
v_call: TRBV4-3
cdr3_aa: ASSQGTLQLYEQY

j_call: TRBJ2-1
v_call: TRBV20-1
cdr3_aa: SARRDRAPNEQF

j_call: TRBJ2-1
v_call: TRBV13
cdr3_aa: ASSSMERTRLRNEQF

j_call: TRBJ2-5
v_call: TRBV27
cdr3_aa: ASSLDYSGARLTQY

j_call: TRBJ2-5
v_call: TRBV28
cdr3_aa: ASNLLPEGQETQY

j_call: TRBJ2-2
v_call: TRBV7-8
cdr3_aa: ASSITRGNTGELF

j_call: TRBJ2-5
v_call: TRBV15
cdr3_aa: ATRRGTEQETQY

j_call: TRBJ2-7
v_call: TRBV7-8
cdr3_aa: ASSPGQTSDEQY

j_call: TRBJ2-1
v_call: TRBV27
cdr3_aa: ASSQLNEQF

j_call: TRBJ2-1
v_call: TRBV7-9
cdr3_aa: ASSTAGATSYNEQF

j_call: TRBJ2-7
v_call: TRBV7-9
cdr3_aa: ASSLEGGPTYEQY

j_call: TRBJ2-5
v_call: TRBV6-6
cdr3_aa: ASSLEGFQETQY

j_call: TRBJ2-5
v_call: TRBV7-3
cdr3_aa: ASSLSSDRQETQY

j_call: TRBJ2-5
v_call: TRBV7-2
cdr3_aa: ASSFYGGAVETQY

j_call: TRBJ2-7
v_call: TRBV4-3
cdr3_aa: ASSQDTARTSGGVYEQY

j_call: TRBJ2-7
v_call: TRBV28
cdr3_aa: ASSLSRDEQY

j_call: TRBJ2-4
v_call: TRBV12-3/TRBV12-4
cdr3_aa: ASSFGQTGDIQY